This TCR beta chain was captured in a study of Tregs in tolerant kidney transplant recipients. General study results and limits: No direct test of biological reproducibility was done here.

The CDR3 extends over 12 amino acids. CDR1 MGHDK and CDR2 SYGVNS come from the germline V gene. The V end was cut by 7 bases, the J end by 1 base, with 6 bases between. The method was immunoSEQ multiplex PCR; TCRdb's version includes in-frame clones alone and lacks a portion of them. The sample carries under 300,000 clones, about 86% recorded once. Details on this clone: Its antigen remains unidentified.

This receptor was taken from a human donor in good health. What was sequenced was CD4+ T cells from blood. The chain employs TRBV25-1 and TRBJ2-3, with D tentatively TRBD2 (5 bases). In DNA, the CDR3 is TGTGCCAGCAACGGGGGCACAGATACGCAGTATTTT. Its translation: CASNGGTDTQYF.